This T cell receptor (beta chain) emerged from a study of control samples from healthy donors and cancer patients (dated by TCRdb to between 2020 and 2021). Libraries were built with the immunoSEQ multiplex PCR assay. Imported from immuneACCESS, the table was reduced by TCRdb to in-frame sequences with V and J called. These copies leave out some clones; in studies compared against another copy, an unresolved V gene accounts for under half, and the cause of the remainder is not known. For this sample there are about 110,000 clones; approximately 82% appear just once. Jointly, the top ten make up about 5.9% of the sample. V is reduced by 1 base and J by 0 bases, leaving a spacing of 4 bases between them. For CDR1 and CDR2, the germline V gene lists LGHNA and YNFKEQ. The CDR3 contains 14 residues, cysteine and phenylalanine counted. Of the read, only the CDR3 DNA is kept; its 42 bases are in frame from base 1.

This clone was counted a few times. Its specific antigen is unknown. No clone much larger than this one lies a single base away; base qualities are absent. Sequencing was performed on blood. This chain is built from TRBV4-2 and TRBJ2-4, with the D gene too uncertain to name. This sequence was found in a man aged 18 to 35 in good health. The base sequence is TGTGCCAGCAGCCAAGGGGTAGCCAAAAACATTCAGTACTTC. The resulting protein is CASSQGVAKNIQYF.